These 20 T cell receptor beta chains share one sample of origin, sequenced in a study of blood T cell repertoires in COVID-19. Profiled with immunoSEQ multiplex PCR; TCRdb holds only in-frame clones, not every one. The sample lists about 190,000 clones; approximately 84% were seen once. The material sequenced was peripheral blood. Receptors were obtained from a woman in her 70s with active or convalescent COVID-19.

CDR3 bases: TGTGCCAGCAGCTTCCCGGGAGGGGAGACCCAGTACTTC. Its translation is CASSFPGGETQYF. The chain joins TRBV5-6 to TRBJ2-5; 8 nucleotides align to TRBD2. The V and J ends lost 2 bases and 5 bases, in that order; junction bases with no gene match: 2. CDR1 is SGHDT, CDR2 YYEEEE, per germline. The CDR3 extends over 13 amino acids.

This clone was observed a few times. This rearrangement joins TRBV7-9 to TRBJ1-2, with 7 bases fitting TRBD1. The CDR3 consists of 14 residues. In germline, CDR1 is SEHNR, CDR2 FQNEAQ (reference sequence). Unmatched junction bases numbered 4, after V lost 4 bases and J lost 2 bases. The CDR3 coding sequence is TGTGCCAGCAGCTCGACAGGGATAAACTATGGCTACACCTTC. It is translated as CASSSTGINYGYTF.

The chain joins TRBV4-1 to TRBJ2-1, with TRBD2 matching over 8 bases. CDR3 size: 17 residues. The junction had 13 bases not matched to a gene; V was cut back by 2 bases and J by 7 bases. Germline V gene data show CDR1 as MGHRA and CDR2 as YSYEKL. CDR3 in DNA: TGCGCCAGCAGCCAAAGACGGGAGGGAGGAGTGGTTAATGAGCAGTTCTTC. It encodes CASSQRREGGVVNEQFF.

CDR3 nucleotides: TGCGCCAGCAGCCTAGGCCCATCTACACCGGGTGCTTTCTTT. Amino acid sequence: CASSLGPSTPGAFF. V usage is TRBV5-1 and J usage is TRBJ1-1; D is undetermined. Germline assignment: CDR1 SGHRS and CDR2 YFSETQ. The CDR3 is 14 amino acids. V was trimmed by 4 bases and J by 11 bases, leaving 21 bases between them.

The gene calls are TRBV18 and TRBJ2-2; 7 bases fit TRBD1. Germline lookup yields CDR1 KGHSH and CDR2 LQKENI. V lost 3 bases, J lost 0 bases, and 10 bases stayed unmatched. This CDR3 region has 18 residues. CDR3 DNA sequence: TGTGCCAGCTCACCGAACTATCGACAGGGTCCGAACACCGGGGAGCTGTTTTTT. This codes for CASSPNYRQGPNTGELFF.

The V and J genes are TRBV11-2 and TRBJ1-2, with a possible D match to TRBD1 (6 bases). Trimming pared 10 bases from V and 1 base from J, leaving 22 bases between. This CDR3 is built from 16 residues. Germline CDR1 is SGHAT and CDR2 is FQNNGV. CDR3 residues: CATHDLEGVVNYGYTF. The DNA for the CDR3 is TGTGCCACCCACGACTTAGAGGGGGTGGTTAACTATGGCTACACCTTC. The variable domain in full, completed from reference TRBV11-2 and TRBJ1-2, reads EAGVAQSPRYKIIEKRQSVAFWCNPISGHATLYWYQQILGQGPKLLIQFQNNGVVDDSQLPKDRFSAERLKGVDSTLKIQPAKLEDSAVYLCATHDLEGVVNYGYTFGSGTRLTVV.

The gene calls are TRBV28 and TRBJ2-7; possible D gene TRBD1, 6 bases. Germline CDR1 is MDHEN and CDR2 is SYDVKM. The CDR3 is 13 residues long. The V end was cut by 6 bases, the J end by 6 bases, with 15 bases between. CDR3 region: CASRRTASIEQYF. The CDR3 nucleotides read TGTGCCAGCAGAAGGACAGCCTCAATCGAGCAGTACTTC.

This clone has a handful of counts. This chain links TRBV4-1 with TRBJ1-1; D gene ambiguous. V was clipped by 1 base and J by 5 bases, with 14 bases between them. This CDR3 region has 15 residues. Germline V gene data show CDR1 as MGHRA and CDR2 as YSYEKL. The DNA for the CDR3 is TGCGCCAGCAGCCAAGGGGAGGTAATAAAAACTGAAGCTTTCTTT. As protein: CASSQGEVIKTEAFF.

This chain uses TRBV12-5 with TRBJ2-5; 8 positions match TRBD2. This CDR3 has 12 amino acids. V lost 7 bases, J lost 5 bases, and 3 bases stayed unmatched. The germline V gene encodes CDR1 LGHNT and CDR2 FRNRAP. The CDR3, as DNA: TGTGCTAGTGATACGGGAGGGGAGACCCAGTACTTC. It yields the protein CASDTGGETQYF.

CDR3 sequence: CASSLGGTSSSTDTQYF. CDR3 nucleotide sequence: TGTGCCAGCAGCTTGGGCGGGACTTCCTCTAGCACAGATACGCAGTATTTT. The chain joins TRBV5-4 to TRBJ2-3, with D perhaps TRBD2 (6 bases). The germline CDR1 and CDR2 sequences are SGHNT and YYREEE (reference sequence). CDR3 length equals 17 residues. V gave up 0 bases and J gave up 0 bases, with 14 bases separating them. The whole variable domain, remainder taken from reference TRBV5-4 and TRBJ2-3, is ETGVTQSPTHLIKTRGQQVTLRCSSQSGHNTVSWYQQALGQGPQFIFQYYREEENGRGNFPPRFSGLQFPNYSSELNVNALELDDSALYLCASSLGGTSSSTDTQYFGPGTRLTVL.

J is TRBJ2-3 and V is TRBV9, with 8 bases matching TRBD1. CDR3 length: 13 residues. J was trimmed by 6 bases and V by 4 bases; bases with no gene match: 4. Germline V lookup: CDR1 SGDLS, CDR2 YYNGEE. In DNA form, the CDR3 reads TGTGCCAGCAGCCCACGGGACAGGGATACGCAGTATTTT. Protein: CASSPRDRDTQYF.

The chain uses TRBV29-1 and TRBJ1-1, with a weak D call TRBD1 (6 bases). The CDR3 loop spans 13 amino acids. From germline, CDR1 is SQVTM and CDR2 ANQGSEA. Deletions cut 6 bases from V and 6 bases from J, with 17 bases between. The CDR3 loop is CSVERTRTAEAFF. The CDR3 DNA sequence: TGCAGCGTCGAACGTACAAGGACAGCTGAAGCTTTCTTT. The complete variable domain, with remaining parts taken from reference TRBV29-1 and TRBJ1-1, reads SAVISQKPSRDICQRGTSLTIQCQVDSQVTMMFWYRQQPGQSLTLIATANQGSEATYESGFVIDKFPISRPNLTFSTLTVSNMSPEDSSIYLCSVERTRTAEAFFGQGTRLTVV.

This rearrangement joins TRBV27 to TRBJ2-7; 7 nucleotides align to TRBD2. There are 17 residues in the CDR3. V lost 3 bases, J lost 0 bases, and 11 bases stayed unmatched. The V gene's germline CDR1 is MNHEY and CDR2 SMNVEV (reference sequence). The CDR3 region is CASSFRLADTDSYEQYF. CDR3 nucleotide sequence: TGTGCCAGCAGTTTTCGCCTAGCGGATACGGACTCCTACGAGCAGTACTTC.

The chain recombines TRBV6-2 or TRBV6-3 with TRBJ2-5; TRBD1 aligns across 7 bases. The V gene's germline CDR1 is MNHEY and CDR2 SVGEGT. Losses at the gene ends were 5 bases for V and 2 bases for J; bases not matched to a gene: 11. The length of the CDR3 is 16 residues. The chain's CDR3 is CASSPYRDSRQETQYF. The CDR3 DNA reads as TGTGCCAGCAGTCCGTACCGGGACAGCCGGCAAGAGACCCAGTACTTC.

The chain uses TRBV7-2 and TRBJ1-4; 8 bases are shared with TRBD1. Germline V CDR1 and CDR2: SGHTA, FQGNSA. V lost 8 bases to trimming and J lost 8 bases; unmatched junction nucleotides: 13. The CDR3 spans 15 residues. The CDR3 DNA reads TGTGCCAGCGCGGCAGGGGGCGCAGTAGGGGAAAAACTGTTTTTT. It specifies CASAAGGAVGEKLFF.

The chain carries TRBV19 and TRBJ2-2; possible D gene TRBD1, 6 bases. The V gene lost 5 bases and the J gene lost 5 bases, with 12 bases spanning the gap. The germline V gene has CDR1 LNHDA and CDR2 SQIVND (reference sequence). The CDR3 is made up of 14 amino acids. For the CDR3, the DNA is TGTGCCAGTAGTGCCTACAGGGTTACCGGGGAGCTGTTTTTT. Residues: CASSAYRVTGELFF.

In its sample, this clone was seen a few times. The V and J genes are TRBV7-9 and TRBJ1-5, with D maybe TRBD1 (6 bases). The CDR3 covers 14 residues. Germline V gene lookup returns CDR1 SEHNR and CDR2 FQNEAQ (reference sequence). V lost 5 bases, J lost 6 bases, and 14 bases lay in between. The CDR3, as DNA: TGTGCCAGCAGCCCGGGAGGGGGGAGTCAGCCCCAGCATTTT. Its translation: CASSPGGGSQPQHF.

The chain employs TRBV19 and TRBJ2-3; 10 nucleotides align to TRBD2. Germline V gives CDR1 LNHDA, CDR2 SQIVND (reference sequence). V trimming: 3 bases; J trimming: 6 bases; junction bases outside the gene matches: 12. There are 17 residues in the CDR3. The CDR3: CASSISPLAGVKDTQYF. The CDR3 nucleotides read TGTGCCAGTAGTATTTCCCCCCTAGCGGGAGTGAAGGATACGCAGTATTTT.

The chain carries TRBV7-6 and TRBJ1-1, with D hard to call. The CDR3 is 13 residues long. Germline V gene sequence: CDR1 SGHVS, CDR2 FNYEAQ. V lost 5 bases to trimming and J lost 1 base, with 8 bases between them. CDR3 loop: CASSPYKNTEAFF. The CDR3 DNA sequence: TGTGCCAGCAGCCCGTATAAGAACACTGAAGCTTTCTTT.

The CDR3 DNA follows: TGCGCCAGCAGCTTGCAACTAGCGAGAGGGGGTATCGATACGCAGTATTTT. Its protein product is CASSLQLARGGIDTQYF. The chain employs TRBV5-1 and TRBJ2-3; possible D gene TRBD2, 7 bases. V lost 1 base and J lost 6, with 21 bases in between. This CDR3 contains 17 residues. Germline V gives CDR1 SGHRS, CDR2 YFSETQ.